The next 19 T cell receptor beta chains were all read from a single sample in a study of CD8 T cells in Susac syndrome. Random-hexamer reverse transcription was applied to about 0.45 to 1 ug RNA. Via MiXCR, TCRdb re-called the immunoSEQ multiplex PCR reads, giving one row per CDR3 protein. Here the sample spans approximately 110,000 distinct CDR3 sequences, 80% to 95% being singletons. Specimen: CD8+ T cells from PBMCs. The receptors come from a human donor with multiple sclerosis.

V usage is TRBV20-1 and J usage is TRBJ2-1; D uncertain. The V gene's germline CDR1 is DFQATT and CDR2 SNEGSKA (reference sequence). V lost 4 bases and J 9 bases, leaving 13 bases between the germline ends. CDR3 length: 12 amino acids. In DNA form, the CDR3 reads TGCAGTGCTACGAGCTGGAGTGGTGAGCAGTTCTTC. It translates to CSATSWSGEQFF.

This chain links TRBV30 with TRBJ1-5; possibly TRBD1 for D (5 bases). The CDR3 covers 13 residues. Trimming took 4 bases from V and 3 from J, leaving 10 bases between them. The germline CDR1 and CDR2 sequences are GTSNPN and SVGIG (reference sequence). The CDR3 bases are TGTGCCTGGACGGAGGACACCAATCAGCCCCAGCATTTT. Its protein is CAWTEDTNQPQHF.

The V gene is TRBV27, the J gene TRBJ2-7; no firm D call. This CDR3 has 16 residues. Trimming shortened V by 2 bases and J by 3 bases, and 17 bases separated the two germline ends. In germline, CDR1 is MNHEY, CDR2 SMNVEV (reference sequence). In nucleotides, the CDR3 is TGTGCCAGCAGTTTAGGCTGGTCAGGCAGCTTCTACGAGCAGTACTTC. It codes for CASSLGWSGSFYEQYF.

This chain connects TRBV12-3 or TRBV12-4 to TRBJ2-1, with D possibly TRBD2 on 5 matching bases. The CDR3 is 15 amino acids. V lost 6 bases to trimming and J lost 4 bases, with 16 bases between them. The CDR3 nucleotides read TGTGCCAGCAGGTCAACTAGAATGGCGTACAATGAGCAGTTCTTC. It is translated as CASRSTRMAYNEQFF.

The table lists this clonotype with a count of one. The gene calls are TRBV30 and TRBJ2-7; D unclear. The germline V gene has CDR1 GTSNPN and CDR2 SVGIG (reference sequence). The CDR3 is 12 amino acids. V was shortened by 5 bases and J by 0 bases, with 8 bases between the two germline ends. This CDR3 reads CAWSPSSYEQYF. DNA for the CDR3: TGTGCCTGGTCGCCCAGCTCCTACGAGCAGTACTTC. Full variable domain (missing parts from reference TRBV30 and TRBJ2-7): SQTIHQWPATLVQPVGSPLSLECTVEGTSNPNLYWYRQAAGRGLQLLFYSVGIGQISSEVPQNLSASRPQDRQFILSSKKLLLSDSGFYLCAWSPSSYEQYFGPGTRLTVT.

This clonotype was seen just once. This chain uses TRBV7-9 with TRBJ1-2; the D is unclear. Per germline, CDR1 SEHNR and CDR2 FQNEAQ (reference sequence). The CDR3 is 14 residues long. V was pared by 3 bases and J by 4 bases, with 12 bases between. The CDR3 here is CASSLDRLPYGYTF. The DNA of the CDR3 is TGTGCCAGCAGCTTGGATAGGTTGCCCTATGGCTACACCTTC.

The J gene is TRBJ2-7, the V gene TRBV5-4, with TRBD1 matching over 12 bases. V lost 3 bases, J lost 3 bases, and 13 bases stayed unmatched. CDR1 is SGHNT and CDR2 is YYREEE in the germline V gene (reference sequence). The CDR3 contains 18 residues. This chain's CDR3 is CASSWGDRGPRSHYEQYV. The CDR3 bases are TGTGCCAGCAGCTGGGGGGACAGGGGGCCTAGATCCCACTACGAGCAGTACGTC.

This sequence joins TRBV29-1 and TRBJ1-2, with no clear D. Germline values: CDR1 SQVTM, CDR2 ANQGSEA. V was cut by 5 bases and J by 0 bases, with 10 bases left in between. The CDR3 covers 13 residues. As DNA, the CDR3 is TGCAGCGTTCGACGCCATTCTAACTATGGCTACACCTTC. It translates to CSVRRHSNYGYTF. The full variable domain, its missing parts supplied by reference TRBV29-1 and TRBJ1-2, is SAVISQKPSRDICQRGTSLTIQCQVDSQVTMMFWYRQQPGQSLTLIATANQGSEATYESGFVIDKFPISRPNLTFSTLTVSNMSPEDSSIYLCSVRRHSNYGYTFGSGTRLTVV.

The chain carries TRBV11-2 and TRBJ2-1; D uncertain. CDR1 and CDR2 from the germline V gene are SGHAT and FQNNGV. Deletions cut 4 bases from V and 6 bases from J, with 7 bases between. This CDR3 contains 12 residues. The CDR3 DNA reads TGTGCCAGCAGCTGGATAGCCAATGAGCAGTTCTTC. Protein sequence: CASSWIANEQFF.

The rearrangement uses TRBV7-3 and TRBJ2-1; D remains unclear. From germline, CDR1 is SGHTA and CDR2 FQGTGA. The V and J ends lost 2 bases and 4 bases respectively, with 9 bases between them. The CDR3 is 14 residues long. The CDR3, as DNA: TGTGCCAGCAGCTTAGGAACGAATTACAATGAGCAGTTCTTC. This translates into CASSLGTNYNEQFF.

This chain links TRBV9 with TRBJ1-2; D is unclear. V lost 4 bases and J lost 4, with 5 bases in between. The CDR3 has 11 amino acids. Germline CDR1 is SGDLS and CDR2 is YYNGEE. DNA for the CDR3: TGTGCCAGCAGCTCGTTCTATGGCTACACCTTC. Its protein is CASSSFYGYTF.

The rearrangement joins TRBV7-6 to TRBJ2-7; TRBD1 is a possible D gene (7 bases). The V end lost 5 bases, the J end lost 6 bases, and 11 bases lay between the germline ends. CDR3 length: 12 amino acids. Germline CDR1 SGHVS, CDR2 FNYEAQ. CDR3 region: CASSAGTVEQYF. The CDR3, as DNA: TGTGCCAGCAGCGCGGGGACAGTCGAGCAGTACTTC. Filled out from reference TRBV7-6 and TRBJ2-7, the complete variable domain reads GAGVSQSPRYKVTKRGQDVALRCDPISGHVSLYWYRQALGQGPEFLTYFNYEAQQDKSGLPNDRFSAERPEGSISTLTIQRTEQRDSAMYRCASSAGTVEQYFGPGTRLTVT.

This chain uses TRBV24-1 with TRBJ2-7; D gene unclear. The CDR3 extends over 13 amino acids. Germline V lookup: CDR1 KGHDR, CDR2 SFDVKD. V gave up 4 bases and J gave up 5 bases, with 11 bases separating them. This chain's CDR3 is CATSDPFTHEQYF. CDR3 nucleotides: TGTGCCACCAGTGACCCCTTTACCCACGAGCAGTACTTC.

The chain couples TRBV2 to TRBJ2-5; 7 bases are a match to TRBD2. V shed 1 base and J 7 bases; nucleotides not matched to a gene: 3. Germline CDR1 and CDR2: SNHLY and FYNNEI. The CDR3 spans 13 residues. The CDR3 DNA reads as TGTGCCAGCAGTGAAGGCGGGGGAATGACCCAGTACTTC. Its protein is CASSEGGGMTQYF.

The chain uses TRBV5-8 and TRBJ2-5; D is unresolved. CDR3 length: 14 amino acids. Germline loops: CDR1 SGHTS, CDR2 YDEGEE. V was trimmed by 4 bases and J by 4 bases, leaving 14 bases between them. The CDR3 spells CASSASGGVETQYF. CDR3 coding DNA: TGTGCCAGCAGCGCCTCAGGTGGAGTAGAGACCCAGTACTTC.

The count of this clonotype is one. The chain recombines TRBV15 with TRBJ1-2, with a weak D call TRBD1 (6 bases). The CDR3 length is 11 residues. Trimming took off 9 bases at V and 2 bases at J, with 7 bases between the two ends. Germline assignment: CDR1 LNHNV and CDR2 YYDKDF (reference sequence). The CDR3 coding sequence is TGTGCCACTGGGGGCAACTATGGCTACACCTTC. Translating gives CATGGNYGYTF.

The chain is built from TRBV3-1 and TRBJ2-2; D gene uncertain. Trimming took off 0 bases at V and 6 bases at J, with 8 bases between the two ends. CDR3 length equals 14 residues. The V gene's germline CDR1 is LGHDT and CDR2 YNNKEL (reference sequence). The CDR3: CASSQDLEAGELFF. The CDR3 DNA sequence: TGTGCCAGCAGCCAAGATCTTGAAGCCGGGGAGCTGTTTTTT.

This clonotype was seen a single time. The chain is built from TRBV27 and TRBJ2-7, with 10 positions matching TRBD1. CDR1 and CDR2 (germline): MNHEY, SMNVEV (reference sequence). J gave up 2 bases and V 2 bases, and 9 bases lay outside the gene matches. The CDR3 loop spans 17 amino acids. In DNA form, the CDR3 reads TGTGCCAGCAGTTTAGGGAGTGGGGACAGGGGAACCTACGAGCAGTACTTC. Protein sequence: CASSLGSGDRGTYEQYF.

The chain employs TRBV5-4 and TRBJ2-7, with 8 nucleotides matching TRBD2. This CDR3 spans 15 amino acids. V was pared by 4 bases and J by 5 bases, with 11 bases of the junction left unmatched. In germline, CDR1 is SGHNT, CDR2 YYREEE (reference sequence). CDR3 bases: TGTGCCAGCAGCCCGGGGGGGGGAGAGCGGCACGAGCAGTACGTC. It specifies CASSPGGGERHEQYV.